The rows below give T cell receptor beta chains drawn from one sample of a study of OX40 agonist ivuxolimab in advanced cancers. The method was immunoSEQ multiplex PCR; TCRdb's version includes in-frame clones alone and lacks a portion of them. The profile covers more than 40,000 clones, with roughly 89% appearing a single time and about a tenth taken by the ten largest. The sequences come from CD4+ or CD8+ T cells sorted from blood, collected in a trial of the OX40 agonist ivuxolimab. These TCRs come from an adult with an advanced solid tumor such as melanoma, head and neck, liver or kidney cancer. The CDR3 runs from the conserved cysteine through the conserved F or W. Each record gives: D gene, V gene, clone size, J gene, CDR3 protein, CDR3 DNA. A D gene is named only where the DNA matches it firmly. The size of a clone is reported for some rows only, either as once, few or many, or as a class for expanded clones.

>NA|TRBV7-6|NA|TRBJ2-1
CASSLVQNEQFF
TGTGCCAGCAGCTTAGTACAGAATGAGCAGTTCTTC
>NA|TRBV29-1|once|TRBJ2-1
CSVRQVGHNEQFF
TGCAGCGTCAGGCAGGTTGGACACAATGAGCAGTTCTTC
>NA|TRBV21-1|NA|TRBJ1-1
CASAGGNYTEAFF
TGTGCCAGCGCAGGGGGCAATTACACTGAAGCTTTCTTT
>NA|TRBV29-1|few|TRBJ1-2
CSVDRVGGYTF
TGCAGCGTTGACAGGGTTGGTGGCTACACCTTC
>NA|TRBV29-1|once|TRBJ2-1
CSADTGPGNNEQFF
TGCAGCGCCGATACAGGGCCGGGGAACAATGAGCAGTTCTTC
>NA|TRBV7-9|NA|TRBJ2-5
CTSSPRDGETQYF
TGTACCAGCAGCCCCAGGGACGGAGAGACCCAGTACTTC
>NA|TRBV12-2|NA|TRBJ1-6
CASRTAAGTGNGSPLHF
TGTGCAAGTCGCACCGCGGCCGGGACAGGGAACGGTTCACCCCTCCACTTT
>NA|TRBV19|NA|TRBJ1-6
CASTPTGNYNSPLHF
TGTGCCAGTACCCCGACAGGCAACTATAATTCACCCCTCCACTTT
>NA|TRBV15|NA|TRBJ1-1
CATSRGKNTEAFF
TGTGCCACCAGCAGAGGGAAAAACACTGAAGCTTTCTTT
>NA|TRBV6-1|NA|TRBJ1-1
CAICCTGNTEAFF
TGTGCCATCTGCTGTACGGGGAACACTGAAGCTTTCTTT
>NA|TRBV5-6|NA|TRBJ1-6
CASSPGRYNSPLHF
TGTGCCAGCAGTCCGGGACGGTATAATTCACCCCTCCACTTT
>TRBD2|TRBV4-3|NA|TRBJ2-2
CASSQAVSGLANTGELFF
TGCGCCAGCAGCCAAGCGGTTAGCGGGCTAGCGAACACCGGGGAGCTGTTTTTT
>NA|TRBV7-3|NA|TRBJ1-2
CASLGGDGINLGYTF
TGTGCCAGCCTCGGGGGGGACGGGATAAACCTCGGCTACACCTTC
>TRBD2|TRBV27|NA|TRBJ2-1
CASSLLGLAGVQFF
TGTGCCAGCAGTTTATTGGGACTAGCGGGGGTACAGTTCTTC
>TRBD2|TRBV28|NA|TRBJ2-1
CASSSGKTSATYNEQFF
TGTGCCAGCAGTTCCGGAAAGACTAGCGCGACCTACAATGAGCAGTTCTTC
>NA|TRBV7-8|NA|TRBJ1-1
CASSLMRVNTEAFF
TGTGCCAGCAGCTTAATGAGGGTGAACACTGAAGCTTTCTTT
>NA|TRBV30|NA|TRBJ1-1
CAWTEGVNIEAFF
TGTGCCTGGACTGAAGGGGTGAACATTGAAGCTTTCTTT
>TRBD1|TRBV28|NA|TRBJ1-2
CASEGANGYTF
TGTGCCAGCGAGGGGGCGAATGGCTACACCTTC
>NA|TRBV2|NA|TRBJ2-1
CASSELYRDTSSYNEQFF
TGTGCCAGCAGTGAACTCTACCGGGACACGAGCTCCTACAATGAGCAGTTCTTC
>NA|TRBV30|NA|TRBJ2-7
CAWTEGHMAYEQYF
TGTGCCTGGACCGAGGGGCATATGGCCTACGAGCAGTACTTC
>NA|TRBV7-9|NA|TRBJ2-7
CASSLGSDYGTPDSYEQYF
TGTGCCAGCAGCTTAGGATCGGATTACGGGACACCGGACTCCTACGAGCAGTACTTC
>NA|TRBV2|NA|TRBJ2-7
CASTDRTYEQYF
TGTGCCAGCACCGACAGAACCTACGAGCAGTACTTC
>NA|TRBV4-3|NA|TRBJ2-5
CASSQVYGLETQYF
TGCGCCAGCAGCCAAGTTTACGGGCTTGAGACCCAGTACTTC
>NA|TRBV5-1|NA|TRBJ1-5
CASSLGALQPQHF
TGCGCCAGCAGCTTGGGGGCCCTACAGCCCCAGCATTTT
>TRBD1|TRBV27|NA|TRBJ2-7
CASSLGTGGDEQYF
TGTGCCAGCAGTTTAGGGACAGGGGGAGACGAGCAGTACTTC
>NA|TRBV9|NA|TRBJ2-2
CASSVVTAETGELFF
TGTGCCAGCAGCGTAGTGACAGCTGAAACCGGGGAGCTGTTTTTT
>TRBD1|TRBV6-5|once|TRBJ2-1
CASSYFGQGAYNEQFF
TGTGCCAGCAGTTACTTCGGACAGGGAGCCTACAATGAGCAGTTCTTC
>NA|TRBV9|NA|TRBJ1-1
CASSPLRQATNTEAFF
TGTGCCAGCAGCCCCCTAAGACAGGCAACGAACACTGAAGCTTTCTTT
>TRBD2|TRBV7-6|once|TRBJ2-3
CASSSSSGAPPDTQYF
TGTGCCAGCAGCTCCTCTAGCGGGGCACCTCCAGATACGCAGTATTTT
>NA|TRBV6-5|NA|TRBJ2-5
CASSYLRGETQYF
TGTGCCAGCAGTTACTTAAGGGGGGAGACCCAGTACTTC
>NA|TRBV9|NA|TRBJ1-1
CASSETGTADEAFF
TGTGCCAGCAGCGAGACCGGGACGGCCGACGAAGCTTTCTTT
>NA|TRBV4-2|once|TRBJ1-2
CASSQAGANYGYTF
TGTGCCAGCAGCCAGGCGGGAGCCAACTATGGCTACACCTTC
>NA|TRBV6-5|NA|TRBJ2-1
CASSRGPHNEQFF
TGTGCCAGCAGCCGCGGGCCTCACAATGAGCAGTTCTTC
>TRBD1|TRBV9|NA|TRBJ1-5
CASSSSGTANQPQHF
TGTGCCAGCAGCTCCTCTGGGACAGCTAATCAGCCCCAGCATTTT
>NA|TRBV29-1|NA|TRBJ1-2
CSVAGSGYTF
TGCAGCGTCGCAGGGTCTGGCTACACCTTC
>TRBD1|TRBV6-4|NA|TRBJ2-5
CASRLRGRSETQYF
TGTGCCAGCAGATTAAGGGGGCGCTCAGAGACCCAGTACTTC
>NA|TRBV7-2|NA|TRBJ2-7
CASTSFDSYEQYF
TGTGCCAGCACCTCGTTCGACTCCTACGAGCAGTACTTC
>NA|TRBV12-2|NA|TRBJ1-5
CASRHRNSNQPQHF
TGTGCAAGTCGCCACAGGAATAGCAATCAGCCCCAGCATTTT
>NA|TRBV7-2|NA|TRBJ2-7
CASSLVGESVYEQYF
TGTGCCAGCAGCTTAGTAGGGGAATCTGTCTACGAGCAGTACTTC
>NA|TRBV15|NA|TRBJ1-4
CATRRQALNEKLFF
TGTGCCACCCGAAGACAGGCCCTTAATGAAAAACTGTTTTTT
>TRBD2|TRBV6-1|NA|TRBJ2-7
CASSEEGRGVPYEQYF
TGTGCCAGCAGTGAAGAAGGCCGGGGGGTCCCCTACGAGCAGTACTTC
>TRBD1|TRBV27|NA|TRBJ1-1
CASSPTGWNTEAFF
TGTGCCAGCAGCCCGACAGGGTGGAACACTGAAGCTTTCTTT
>NA|TRBV7-9|NA|TRBJ2-7
CASSLLTSEQYF
TGTGCCAGCAGCTTACTCACATCCGAGCAGTACTTC
>NA|TRBV9|NA|TRBJ2-3
CASKGLSTDTQYF
TGTGCCAGCAAGGGGCTCAGCACAGATACGCAGTATTTT
>NA|TRBV27|NA|TRBJ2-7
CASSSDLNSQYF
TGTGCCAGCAGTTCCGATCTAAATTCGCAGTACTTC
>TRBD2|TRBV5-1|NA|TRBJ2-3
CASSLGLADADTQYF
TGCGCCAGCAGCTTGGGACTAGCGGATGCAGATACGCAGTATTTT
>NA|TRBV7-9|NA|TRBJ1-2
CASSLDGGRTMLGGYTF
TGTGCCAGCAGCTTAGATGGAGGGAGGACTATGTTGGGAGGCTACACCTTC
>NA|TRBV13|NA|TRBJ2-2
CASGTFGGNRELFF
TGTGCCAGCGGGACTTTTGGGGGCAACAGGGAGCTGTTTTTT
>TRBD1|TRBV19|NA|TRBJ1-2
CASFQGAADYGYTF
TGTGCCAGTTTTCAGGGGGCGGCGGACTATGGCTACACCTTC
>NA|TRBV5-8|NA|TRBJ2-1
CASSLGDNEQFF
TGTGCCAGCAGCTTGGGGGACAATGAGCAGTTCTTC